The source of this TCR beta chain is a study of post-analysis software for immune sequencing data. Across the study: Relapsing-remitting, secondary progressive and progressive-relapsing courses of multiple sclerosis were included.

The V gene's germline CDR1 is DFQATT and CDR2 SNEGSKA (reference sequence). Trimming removed 2 bases from V and 5 bases from J; junction bases left unmatched: 12. The CDR3 runs to 17 residues. This clonotype was observed a few times. Antigen unknown. The study's findings and limits: F-measure co-clustering was strong for batch-matched samples. For normalized Chao1 diversity, multiple sclerosis patients scored significantly lower than controls did. Controls showed lower frequencies than patients for roughly five TRBV segments, and TRBV5-6, TRBV5-1 and TRBV20-1 were among these.

The library was made from cDNA and included unique molecular identifiers. When about 1 to 11 million T cells were used, they gave a few hundred thousand cDNA molecules. A single record per CDR3 protein comes from TCRdb applying MiXCR to the PCR reads. The sample yields around 710,000 distinct CDR3 sequences, just over 45% seen once. The rearrangement links TRBV20-1 to TRBJ2-5; 12 nucleotides agree with TRBD1. The receptor's source is a girl aged 10 to 17 with multiple sclerosis. The specimen was blood. CDR3 protein: CSARLDPGQGAAETQYF. In nucleotides, the CDR3 is TGCAGTGCTAGACTAGACCCGGGACAGGGGGCGGCGGAGACCCAGTACTTC.